This T cell receptor beta chain was recorded in a study of cytomegalovirus exposure and HLA in healthy donors. Across the whole study: Findings of an earlier analysis included some 110 million unique TCR beta sequences from roughly 180 million T cells.

This clone was observed a few times. The antigen remains unidentified. General observations from the study: Generally TCR sequences proved uncommon, though certain public TCRs appeared in numerous donors. In a later analysis, TCR beta V- and J-gene trimming showed a link to a missense DCLRE1C variant.

13 Jbeta primers and 60 Vbeta primers were used for the PCR. Original handling: Approximately 11 million shared chains were among the roughly 78 million unique TCR beta chains that a later analysis counted. Clones were sequenced by immunoSEQ multiplex PCR, and TCRdb holds only the in-frame ones, with some missing. V and J calls and clone size are copied from that table; D and trimming were computed from the DNA. Of tens of thousands of clones in the sample, 65% to 85% were seen once. V was shortened by 4 bases and J by 0 bases, with 9 bases between the two germline ends. The CDR3 has 14 amino acids. CDR1 and CDR2 (germline): MGHRA, YSYEKL.

The chain is built from TRBV4-1 and TRBJ2-5; no firm D call. The clonotype comes from a woman aged 50 to 60 in good health and CMV-seronegative. Specimen: PBMCs. Written as DNA, the CDR3 is TGCGCCAGCAGCCCATCACAGCACCAAGAGACCCAGTACTTC. Translating it yields CASSPSQHQETQYF.